This T cell receptor beta chain was found in a study of blood T cells in healthy people across ages. Germline assignment: CDR1 MDHEN and CDR2 SYDVKM. CDR3 length: 15 residues. V was clipped by 7 bases and J by 4 bases, with 20 bases between them. This clonotype was picked up a small number of times. It was with a sample-barcoded 5' primer and a J-beta primer mix that a second PCR of about 7 to 12 cycles was run. MiXCR, applied by TCRdb to the 5' RACE reads, yields one record per CDR3 protein. The sample lists 1.5 million to 2 million distinct CDR3 sequences, about 30% occurring once. Source material: blood. The chain recombines TRBV28 with TRBJ2-7; tentative D call: TRBD1 (5 bases). This receptor was obtained from a woman in her 30s in good health. The CDR3 DNA is TGTGCCAGCAAGAAGGGGCGGCAGATCCCTTACGAGCAGTACTTC. This sequence encodes CASKKGRQIPYEQYF.